This T cell receptor beta chain was documented in a study of cytomegalovirus exposure and HLA in healthy donors. Study findings and constraints: Apparent HLA restriction characterized most CMV-associated TCR beta chains in a later analysis.

The PCR ran on 60 Vbeta and 13 Jbeta primers. The method was immunoSEQ multiplex PCR; TCRdb's version includes in-frame clones alone and lacks a portion of them. The sample includes some 170,000 clones, 80% seen only once; the top ten take about 4.8%. With respect to this clone: Its antigen is undetermined.

Sequenced material: PBMCs. This clonotype was sampled from a young man in good health and CMV-seronegative.

CDR3 DNA sequence: TGTGCCAGCAGTTTCCGGGGTTACGAGCAGTACTTC. It specifies CASSFRGYEQYF. The V call is TRBV27, the J call TRBJ2-7; possible D gene TRBD2, 5 bases. Trimming took 3 bases from V and 4 from J, leaving 7 bases between them. The CDR3 extends over 12 amino acids. Germline loops: CDR1 MNHEY, CDR2 SMNVEV (reference sequence).